A selection of T cell receptor beta chains follows, all from one sample in a study of cytotoxic CD8 clonotypes in ibrutinib-treated CLL. TCRdb keeps only in-frame clones here, not all; method: immunoSEQ multiplex PCR. The sample holds around 160,000 clones; 88% are singletons and the top ten take approximately 2.9%. The input for sequencing was PBMCs, taken at disease progression, from a patient treated with ibrutinib. The receptor source for this set is a human donor with chronic lymphocytic leukemia. CDR3s include the opening cysteine and the closing phenylalanine or tryptophan. Each record gives: clone size, D gene, V gene, J gene, CDR3 DNA, CDR3 protein. The D gene is left open where the match is weak. The listing skips clone size in some rows; elsewhere it reads once, few, many or a size class.

.	.	TRBV29-1	TRBJ2-3	TGCAGCGTTCCCTCCAGGAGGGGCACAGATACGCAGTATTTT	CSVPSRRGTDTQYF
many	.	TRBV9	TRBJ2-7	TGTGCCAGCAGCGTATTTCTTCAGGGTGGCGAGCAGTACTTC	CASSVFLQGGEQYF
.	TRBD1	TRBV2	TRBJ1-2	TGTGCCAGCAGTGGGGACAGGGCTTCGCGCTATGGCTACACCTTC	CASSGDRASRYGYTF
.	TRBD2	TRBV2	TRBJ2-7	TGTGCCAGCACCACTAGCGGGAGGGGCTACAGCTCCTACGAGCAGTACTTC	CASTTSGRGYSSYEQYF
.	.	TRBV7-2	TRBJ1-5	TGTGCCAGCAGCAAATCAGGGAATCAGCCCCAGCATTTT	CASSKSGNQPQHF
.	.	TRBV4-1	TRBJ1-2	TGCGCCAGCAGCCAAGACACTTGGGCAGGCCCCAGAGGTGAAAGCTACACCTTC	CASSQDTWAGPRGESYTF
.	.	TRBV30	TRBJ1-2	TGTGCCTGGAGGGTAGGGGAGGGCTACACCTTC	CAWRVGEGYTF
.	TRBD2	TRBV27	TRBJ2-3	TGTGCCAGCAGTTTATGGTCAACTAGCGGCACAGATACGCAGTATTTT	CASSLWSTSGTDTQYF
.	TRBD2	TRBV19	TRBJ2-2	TGTGCCAGTAGTCAAAGCGGGAGGGCCTCCGGGGGCGGGGAGCTGTTTTTT	CASSQSGRASGGGELFF
.	TRBD2	TRBV9	TRBJ2-1	TGTGCCAGCAGGCGTCTGTTTTCTGGGGAAGCGGGAGATTCGGCGGGGAATGAGCAGTTCTTC	CASRRLFSGEAGDSAGNEQFF
.	.	TRBV2	TRBJ2-4	TGTGCCAGCAGTGAAGACAGCCTAGCCAAAAACATTCAGTACTTC	CASSEDSLAKNIQYF
.	.	TRBV4-3	TRBJ1-2	TGCGCCAGCAGCCAAGTCGGGGAAAGCCCCTATGGCTACACCTTC	CASSQVGESPYGYTF
.	TRBD1	TRBV5-1	TRBJ1-3	TGCGCCAGCAGCTTGGAAGACAGGGCTTTCGGAAACACCATATATTTT	CASSLEDRAFGNTIYF
.	.	TRBV7-2	TRBJ2-7	TGTGCCAGCAGCCGCCCGGACAGTCCCCTCGAGCAGTACTTC	CASSRPDSPLEQYF
once	TRBD2	TRBV28	TRBJ2-1	TGTGCCAGCAGTTTAGTTGCGGGAGGGCCGGTTGAGCAGTTCTTC	CASSLVAGGPVEQFF
.	TRBD1	TRBV7-9	TRBJ2-7	TGTGCCAGCAGCTTATCGCTCGGGACAGGGGCCTACGAGCAGTACTTC	CASSLSLGTGAYEQYF
few	.	TRBV21-1	TRBJ2-7	TGTGCCAGCATCGACCCAGGACTAGCGGGAGCCCCTACCTGGGGCGAGCAGTACTTC	CASIDPGLAGAPTWGEQYF
.	.	TRBV7-8	TRBJ1-1	TGTGCCAGCAGCTCCAGGGCGGAGAACACTGAAGCTTTCTTT	CASSSRAENTEAFF